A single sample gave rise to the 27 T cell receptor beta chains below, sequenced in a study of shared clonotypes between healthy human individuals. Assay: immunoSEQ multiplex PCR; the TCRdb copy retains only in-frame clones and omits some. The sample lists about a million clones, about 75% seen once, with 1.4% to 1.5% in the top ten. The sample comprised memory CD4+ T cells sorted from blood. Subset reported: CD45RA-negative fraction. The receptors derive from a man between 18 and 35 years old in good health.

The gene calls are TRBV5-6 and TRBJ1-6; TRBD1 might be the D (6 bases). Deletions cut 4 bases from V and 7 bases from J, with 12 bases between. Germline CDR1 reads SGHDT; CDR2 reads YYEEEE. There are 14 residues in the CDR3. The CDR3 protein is CASSKGGLNSPLHF. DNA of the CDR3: TGTGCCAGCAGCAAGGGGGGATTAAATTCACCCCTCCACTTT.

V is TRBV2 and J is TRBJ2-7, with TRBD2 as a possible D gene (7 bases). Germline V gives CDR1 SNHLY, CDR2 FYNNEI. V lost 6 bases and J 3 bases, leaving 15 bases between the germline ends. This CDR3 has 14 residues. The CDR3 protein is CASSLEGGLYEQYF. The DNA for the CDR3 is TGTGCCAGCAGCTTGGAGGGGGGGCTCTACGAGCAGTACTTC.

The chain's CDR3 is CATSKGRGTNTGELFF. In nucleotides, the CDR3 is TGTGCCACCAGCAAGGGGAGGGGAACGAACACCGGGGAGCTGTTTTTT. The chain is built from TRBV15 and TRBJ2-2; 7 positions match TRBD2. The length of the CDR3 is 16 residues. V dropped 4 bases and J dropped 0; count of bases not matched to a gene: 5. The germline V gene encodes CDR1 LNHNV and CDR2 YYDKDF (reference sequence). Full variable domain (outside the CDR3, taken from reference TRBV15 and TRBJ2-2): DAMVIQNPRYQVTQFGKPVTLSCSQTLNHNVMYWYQQKSSQAPKLLFHYYDKDFNNEADTPDNFQSRRPNTSFCFLDIRSPGLGDTAMYLCATSKGRGTNTGELFFGEGSRLTVL.

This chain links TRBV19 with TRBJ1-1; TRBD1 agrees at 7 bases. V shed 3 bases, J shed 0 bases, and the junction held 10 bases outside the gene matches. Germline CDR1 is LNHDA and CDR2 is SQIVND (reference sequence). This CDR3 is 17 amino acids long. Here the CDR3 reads CASSITGTANLNTEAFF. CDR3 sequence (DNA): TGTGCCAGTAGTATCACCGGGACAGCAAACTTGAACACTGAAGCTTTCTTT.

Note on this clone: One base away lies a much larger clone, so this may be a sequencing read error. The CDR3 is CAISGTGNLQNIQYF. CDR3 nucleotide sequence: TGTGCCATCAGTGGCACGGGGAACCTTCAAAACATTCAGTACTTC. This sequence joins TRBV10-3 and TRBJ2-4; a possible D gene is TRBD2 (5 bases). The germline CDR1 and CDR2 sequences are ENHRY and SYGVKD. This CDR3 region has 15 residues. V lost 4 bases and J lost 5, with 15 bases in between.

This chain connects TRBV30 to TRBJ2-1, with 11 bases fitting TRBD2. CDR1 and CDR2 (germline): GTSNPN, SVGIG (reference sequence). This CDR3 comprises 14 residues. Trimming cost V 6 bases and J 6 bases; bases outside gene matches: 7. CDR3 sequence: CACRGLAGFNEQFF. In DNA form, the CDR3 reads TGTGCCTGTCGCGGACTAGCGGGCTTCAATGAGCAGTTCTTC.

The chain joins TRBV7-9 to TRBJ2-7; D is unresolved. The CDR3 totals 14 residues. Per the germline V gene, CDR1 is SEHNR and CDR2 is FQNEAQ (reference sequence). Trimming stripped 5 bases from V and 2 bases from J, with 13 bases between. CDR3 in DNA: TGTGCCAGCAGCCCCCCACAACCTGCCTACGAGCAGTACTTC. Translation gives CASSPPQPAYEQYF.

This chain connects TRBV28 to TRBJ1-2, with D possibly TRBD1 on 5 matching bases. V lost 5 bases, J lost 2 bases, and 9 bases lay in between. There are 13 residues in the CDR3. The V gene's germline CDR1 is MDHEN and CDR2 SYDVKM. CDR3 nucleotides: TGTGCCAGCAGTCGGGGGGGAAACTATGGCTACACCTTC. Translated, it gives CASSRGGNYGYTF.

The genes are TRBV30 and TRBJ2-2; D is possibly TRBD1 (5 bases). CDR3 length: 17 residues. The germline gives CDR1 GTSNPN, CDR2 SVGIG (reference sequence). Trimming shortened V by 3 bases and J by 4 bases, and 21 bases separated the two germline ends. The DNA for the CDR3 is TGTGCCTGGAGCGTGGGGCCTCAGGGCGTTCGCACCGGGGAGCTGTTTTTT. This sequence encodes CAWSVGPQGVRTGELFF.

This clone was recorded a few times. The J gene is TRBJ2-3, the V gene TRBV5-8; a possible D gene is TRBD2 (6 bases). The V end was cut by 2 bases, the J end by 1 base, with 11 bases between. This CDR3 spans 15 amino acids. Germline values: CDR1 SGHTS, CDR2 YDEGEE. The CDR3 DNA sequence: TGTGCCAGCAGCTTCAGCGGGCAGCGCACAGATACGCAGTATTTT. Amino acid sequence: CASSFSGQRTDTQYF.

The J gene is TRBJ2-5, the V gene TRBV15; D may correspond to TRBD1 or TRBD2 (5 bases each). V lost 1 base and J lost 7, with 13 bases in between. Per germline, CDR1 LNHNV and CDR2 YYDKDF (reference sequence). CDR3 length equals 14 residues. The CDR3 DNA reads TGTGCCACCAGCAGAGGAGGAAGTGGGGGGACCCAGTACTTC. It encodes CATSRGGSGGTQYF.

The CDR3 DNA follows: TGCGCCAGCAGCACCGGGACAGGGGGTGAAGAGCAGTACTTC. It is translated as CASSTGTGGEEQYF. This chain links TRBV5-1 with TRBJ2-7, with 11 bases identical to TRBD1. The V gene end was trimmed by 4 bases and the J gene end by 7 bases; junction bases not matched to a gene: 7. Germline-derived CDR1 and CDR2 are SGHRS and YFSETQ. The CDR3 has 14 residues.

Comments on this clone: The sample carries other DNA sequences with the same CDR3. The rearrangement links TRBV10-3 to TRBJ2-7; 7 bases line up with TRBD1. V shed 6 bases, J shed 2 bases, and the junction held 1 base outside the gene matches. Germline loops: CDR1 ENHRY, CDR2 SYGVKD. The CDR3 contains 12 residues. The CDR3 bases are TGTGCCATCAGAGGGACAGCCTACGAGCAGTACTTC. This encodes CAIRGTAYEQYF.

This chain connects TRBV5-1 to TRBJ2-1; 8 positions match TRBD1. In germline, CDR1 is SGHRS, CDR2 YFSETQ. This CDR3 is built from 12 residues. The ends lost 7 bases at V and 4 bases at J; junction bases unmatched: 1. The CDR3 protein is CASGQGYNEQFF. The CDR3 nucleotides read TGCGCCAGCGGACAGGGATACAATGAGCAGTTCTTC. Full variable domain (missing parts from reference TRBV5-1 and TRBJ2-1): KAGVTQTPRYLIKTRGQQVTLSCSPISGHRSVSWYQQTPGQGLQFLFEYFSETQRNKGNFPGRFSGRQFSNSRSEMNVSTLELGDSALYLCASGQGYNEQFFGPGTRLTVL.

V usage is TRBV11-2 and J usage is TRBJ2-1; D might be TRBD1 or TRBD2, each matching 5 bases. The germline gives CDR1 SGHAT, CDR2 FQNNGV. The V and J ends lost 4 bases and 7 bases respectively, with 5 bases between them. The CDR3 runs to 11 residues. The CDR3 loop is CASSWGNEQFF. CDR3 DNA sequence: TGTGCCAGCAGCTGGGGGAATGAGCAGTTCTTC.

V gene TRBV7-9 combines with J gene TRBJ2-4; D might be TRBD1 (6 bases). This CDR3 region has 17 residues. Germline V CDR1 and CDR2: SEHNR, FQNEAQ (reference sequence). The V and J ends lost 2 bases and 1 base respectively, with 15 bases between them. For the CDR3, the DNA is TGTGCCAGCAGCTTAAGGGAACCACAGGGTGCCAAAAACATTCAGTACTTC. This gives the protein CASSLREPQGAKNIQYF.

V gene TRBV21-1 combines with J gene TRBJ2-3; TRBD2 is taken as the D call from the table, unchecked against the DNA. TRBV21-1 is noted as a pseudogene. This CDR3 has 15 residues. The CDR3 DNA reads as TGTGCCAGCCCCCTCGGTGGCAGACTCACAGATACGCAGTATTTT. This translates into CASPLGGRLTDTQYF.

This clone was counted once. The CDR3 nucleotides read TGTGCCAGCAGTGAAGGGGGGCTCGGGGCCAACGTCCTGACTTTC. Its protein product is CASSEGGLGANVLTF. The chain joins TRBV6-1 to TRBJ2-6; D possibly corresponds to TRBD1 (6 bases). V lost 1 base and J lost 4, with 8 bases in between. Looked up from germline, CDR1 is MNHNS and CDR2 is SASEGT. The length of the CDR3 is 15 residues.

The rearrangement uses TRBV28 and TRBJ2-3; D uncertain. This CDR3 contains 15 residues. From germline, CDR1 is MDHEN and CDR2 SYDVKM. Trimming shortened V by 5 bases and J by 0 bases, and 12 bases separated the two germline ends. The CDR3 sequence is CASSKRESSTDTQYF. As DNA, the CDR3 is TGTGCCAGCAGTAAACGCGAATCTAGCACAGATACGCAGTATTTT.

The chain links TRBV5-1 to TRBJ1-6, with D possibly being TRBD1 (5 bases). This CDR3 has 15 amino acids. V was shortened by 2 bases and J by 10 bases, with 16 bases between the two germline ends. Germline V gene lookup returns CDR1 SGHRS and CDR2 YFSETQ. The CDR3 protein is CASSFGTRVGSPLHF. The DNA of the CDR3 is TGCGCCAGCAGCTTTGGGACGAGGGTCGGCTCACCCCTCCACTTT. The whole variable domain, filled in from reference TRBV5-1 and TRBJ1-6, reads KAGVTQTPRYLIKTRGQQVTLSCSPISGHRSVSWYQQTPGQGLQFLFEYFSETQRNKGNFPGRFSGRQFSNSRSEMNVSTLELGDSALYLCASSFGTRVGSPLHFGNGTRLTVT.

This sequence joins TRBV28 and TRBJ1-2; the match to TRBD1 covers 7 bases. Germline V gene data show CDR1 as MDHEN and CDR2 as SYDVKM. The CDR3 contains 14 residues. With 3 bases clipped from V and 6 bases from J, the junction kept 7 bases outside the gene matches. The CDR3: CASSFSGRGDGYTF. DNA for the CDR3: TGTGCCAGCAGTTTCTCCGGCAGGGGGGATGGCTACACCTTC.

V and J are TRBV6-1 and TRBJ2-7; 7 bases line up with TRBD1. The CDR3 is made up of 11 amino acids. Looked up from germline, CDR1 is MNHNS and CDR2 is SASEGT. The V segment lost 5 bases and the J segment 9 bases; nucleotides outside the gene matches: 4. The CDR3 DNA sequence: TGTGCCAGCAGTCAAGGGGGCGTGCAGTACTTC. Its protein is CASSQGGVQYF.

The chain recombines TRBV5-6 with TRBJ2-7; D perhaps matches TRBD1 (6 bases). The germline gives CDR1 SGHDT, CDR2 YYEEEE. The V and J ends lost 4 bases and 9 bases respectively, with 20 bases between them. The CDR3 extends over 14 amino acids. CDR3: CASSVLQGRGGQYF. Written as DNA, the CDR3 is TGTGCCAGCAGCGTATTACAGGGACGGGGTGGGCAGTACTTC.

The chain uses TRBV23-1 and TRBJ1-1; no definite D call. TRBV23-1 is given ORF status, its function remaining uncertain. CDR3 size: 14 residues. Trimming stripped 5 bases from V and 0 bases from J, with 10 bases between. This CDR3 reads CASSCSRLNTEAFF. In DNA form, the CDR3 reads TGCGCCAGCAGTTGTAGCAGGCTGAACACTGAAGCTTTCTTT.

Here the CDR3 reads CASSLEIPSGGGSYNEQFF. The DNA of the CDR3 is TGTGCCAGCAGCTTAGAGATTCCTAGCGGGGGCGGCTCCTACAATGAGCAGTTCTTC. The rearrangement joins TRBV7-2 to TRBJ2-1; TRBD2 agrees at 10 bases. V gave up 1 base and J gave up 0 bases; unmatched junction bases: 9. The CDR3 length is 19 residues. Germline values: CDR1 SGHTA, CDR2 FQGNSA.

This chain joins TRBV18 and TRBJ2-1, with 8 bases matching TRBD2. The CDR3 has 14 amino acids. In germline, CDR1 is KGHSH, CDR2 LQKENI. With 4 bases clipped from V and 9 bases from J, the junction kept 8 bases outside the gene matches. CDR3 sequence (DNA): TGTGCCAGCTCACGATTACTAGCGGCAGTTGAGCAGTTCTTC. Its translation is CASSRLLAAVEQFF.

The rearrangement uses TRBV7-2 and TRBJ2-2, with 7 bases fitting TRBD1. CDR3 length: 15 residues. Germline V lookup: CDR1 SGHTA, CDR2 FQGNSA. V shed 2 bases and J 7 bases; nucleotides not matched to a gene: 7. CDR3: CASSLFNRGGGELFF. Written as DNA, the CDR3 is TGTGCCAGCAGCTTATTTAACAGGGGTGGCGGGGAGCTGTTTTTT.